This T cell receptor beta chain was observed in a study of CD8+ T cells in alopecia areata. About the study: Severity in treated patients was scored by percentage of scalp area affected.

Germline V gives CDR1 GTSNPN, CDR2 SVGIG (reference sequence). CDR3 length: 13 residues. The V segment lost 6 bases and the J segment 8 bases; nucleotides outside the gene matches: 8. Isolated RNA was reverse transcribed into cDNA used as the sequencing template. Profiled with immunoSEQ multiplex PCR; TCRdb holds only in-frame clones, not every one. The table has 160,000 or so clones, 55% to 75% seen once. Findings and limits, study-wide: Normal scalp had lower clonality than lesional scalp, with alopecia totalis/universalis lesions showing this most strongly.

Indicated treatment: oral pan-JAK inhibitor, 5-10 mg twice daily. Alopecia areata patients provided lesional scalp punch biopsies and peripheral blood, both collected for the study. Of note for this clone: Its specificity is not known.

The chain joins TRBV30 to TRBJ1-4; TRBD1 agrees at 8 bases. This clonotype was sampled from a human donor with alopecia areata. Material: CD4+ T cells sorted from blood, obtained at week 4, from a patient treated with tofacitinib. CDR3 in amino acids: CACMDRVTEKLFF. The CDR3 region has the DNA TGTGCCTGCATGGACAGGGTGACGGAAAAACTGTTTTTT.